This entry concerns a single TCR beta chain. Its antigen is not known. The CDR3 is made up of 14 amino acids. Germline CDR1 reads SEHNR; CDR2 reads FQNEAQ (reference sequence). The V gene end was trimmed by 5 bases and the J gene end by 12 bases; junction bases not matched to a gene: 7. This record comes from a study of shared clonotypes between healthy human individuals. Study at large: Donors consisted of two women and a few men between 18 and 49.

Profiling relied on immunoSEQ multiplex PCR, and the TCRdb table lists in-frame clones only, not all of them. Of about 380,000 clones in the sample, 96% were seen once. Whole-study results and caveats: Read depth was anticipated to influence clonotype sharing among donors. The sampled material consisted only of blood, and tissue repertoires are likely to differ.

This receptor was taken from a man aged 25-45 years in good health. This chain connects TRBV7-9 to TRBJ2-1; TRBD2 matches at 13 bases. Sequencing used memory CD8+ T cells sorted from blood. Subset meaning: CD45RO+ cells pooled with CCR7-negative TemRA cells. CDR3 in amino acids: CASSKRLAGGLQFF. CDR3 in DNA: TGTGCCAGCAGCAAACGACTAGCGGGAGGTCTGCAGTTCTTC.